These T cell receptor beta chains were read from a single sample in a study of blood T cell repertoires in COVID-19. This table comes from immunoSEQ multiplex PCR, and its TCRdb copy is limited to in-frame clones, with some not included. The table lists under 200,000 clones, roughly 80% of them singletons. Sequencing used peripheral blood. These receptors were collected from a human donor in a cohort sampled during active COVID-19. Both conserved end residues are part of each CDR3. The D gene is left open where the match is weak. The size of a clone is reported for some rows only, either as once, few or many, or as a class for expanded clones.

j_call,v_call,cdr3_length,d_call,clone_size,cdr3_aa,cdr3_nt
TRBJ2-7,TRBV18,14,TRBD1,NA,CASSRDRGLYEQYF,TGTGCCAGCTCACGGGACAGGGGACTCTACGAGCAGTACTTC
TRBJ1-5,TRBV5-6,15,TRBD1,NA,CASSLGQGSVGPQHF,TGTGCCAGCAGCTTGGGACAGGGGTCGGTGGGGCCCCAGCATTTT
TRBJ2-5,TRBV6-6,13,NA,NA,CASTIGLAETQYF,TGTGCCAGCACCATTGGTTTAGCGGAGACCCAGTACTTC
TRBJ2-7,TRBV6-5,15,TRBD1,NA,CASRHRGPPDYEQYF,TGTGCCAGCAGACACAGGGGTCCCCCGGACTACGAGCAGTACTTC
TRBJ1-6,TRBV11-2,18,TRBD1,NA,CASSFYRGRLNGNSPLHF,TGTGCCAGCAGCTTTTACAGGGGGCGCCTTAACGGGAATTCACCCCTCCACTTT
TRBJ2-2,TRBV24-1,15,TRBD1,NA,CATSGQGANTGELFF,TGTGCCACCAGTGGACAGGGGGCGAACACCGGGGAGCTGTTTTTT
TRBJ2-6,TRBV11-2,15,NA,NA,CASSSYRAGANVLTF,TGTGCCAGCAGCTCCTACAGGGCTGGGGCCAACGTCCTGACTTTC
TRBJ2-2,TRBV24-1,14,NA,once,CATSGRENTGELFF,TGTGCCACCAGTGGCAGGGAGAACACCGGGGAGCTGTTTTTT
TRBJ2-6,TRBV7-3,14,NA,NA,CASSSGSGANVLTF,TGTGCCAGCAGCTCAGGCTCTGGGGCCAACGTCCTGACTTTC
TRBJ2-7,TRBV20-1,16,NA,few,CSASAGPGGHAYEQYF,TGCAGTGCTAGTGCCGGACCGGGTGGACATGCCTACGAGCAGTACTTC
TRBJ1-1,TRBV5-6,16,NA,NA,CASSLGKTGLSTEAFF,TGTGCCAGCAGCTTGGGGAAGACAGGACTTTCCACCGAAGCTTTCTTT
TRBJ1-2,TRBV6-5,15,TRBD1,NA,CASSPRRTGDYGYTF,TGTGCCAGCAGTCCCCGCCGGACAGGGGACTATGGCTACACCTTC
TRBJ2-7,TRBV4-1,15,NA,few,CASSPLYATSYEQYF,TGCGCCAGCAGCCCCCTCTATGCAACCTCCTACGAGCAGTACTTC
TRBJ2-7,TRBV6-2/TRBV6-3,13,TRBD2,few,CASSLTSGYEQYF,TGTGCCAGCAGCCTGACTAGCGGATACGAGCAGTACTTC
TRBJ2-1,TRBV6-1,16,TRBD2,NA,CASSESDGRGNNEQFF,TGTGCCAGCAGTGAAAGTGACGGGAGGGGGAACAATGAGCAGTTCTTC
TRBJ2-1,TRBV6-2/TRBV6-3,15,TRBD2,NA,CASSSLAGGRNEQFF,TGTGCCAGCAGTTCCCTAGCGGGGGGCAGGAATGAGCAGTTCTTC
TRBJ2-7,TRBV10-2,14,NA,NA,CASSDHTGNYEQYF,TGCGCCAGCAGTGATCATACAGGGAACTACGAGCAGTACTTC
TRBJ2-5,TRBV5-1,16,TRBD2,NA,CASSLGGRLAGETQYF,TGCGCCAGCAGCTTGGGGGGGCGGCTAGCGGGAGAGACCCAGTACTTC
TRBJ2-7,TRBV7-2,13,TRBD2,NA,CASSRDYPLRRYF,TGTGCCAGCAGCAGGGACTACCCCCTACGGCGGTACTTC
TRBJ1-1,TRBV5-1,15,NA,once,CASSLAAIAITEAFF,TGCGCCAGCAGCTTGGCCGCGATTGCCATAACTGAAGCTTTCTTT